The 2 T cell receptor beta chains below were found in one sample sequenced in a study of blood T cell repertoires in COVID-19. Sequencing used immunoSEQ multiplex PCR; TCRdb keeps in-frame clones, though not all of them. The top ten hold around 6.1% of the sample, which has 150,000 to 200,000 clones, about 84% seen once. The specimen was PBMCs or T cells enriched from blood (not recorded which). Receptors were obtained from a man aged 35-49 years who had recovered from COVID-19.

V gene TRBV4-2 combines with J gene TRBJ2-2, with D maybe TRBD1 (5 bases). Germline values: CDR1 LGHNA, CDR2 YNFKEQ. V lost 1 base and J lost 4, with 10 bases in between. The CDR3 totals 15 residues. In DNA form, the CDR3 reads TGTGCCAGCAGCCAAGCATTGGACACCACCGGGGAGCTGTTTTTT. Its protein is CASSQALDTTGELFF.

This sequence joins TRBV19 and TRBJ1-4, with 10 bases fitting TRBD1. V shed 3 bases and J 6 bases; nucleotides not matched to a gene: 1. CDR3 length: 14 amino acids. CDR1 is LNHDA and CDR2 is SQIVND in the germline V gene (reference sequence). The CDR3 sequence is CASSMGQGYEKLFF. The CDR3 DNA sequence: TGTGCCAGTAGTATGGGACAGGGGTATGAAAAACTGTTTTTT.